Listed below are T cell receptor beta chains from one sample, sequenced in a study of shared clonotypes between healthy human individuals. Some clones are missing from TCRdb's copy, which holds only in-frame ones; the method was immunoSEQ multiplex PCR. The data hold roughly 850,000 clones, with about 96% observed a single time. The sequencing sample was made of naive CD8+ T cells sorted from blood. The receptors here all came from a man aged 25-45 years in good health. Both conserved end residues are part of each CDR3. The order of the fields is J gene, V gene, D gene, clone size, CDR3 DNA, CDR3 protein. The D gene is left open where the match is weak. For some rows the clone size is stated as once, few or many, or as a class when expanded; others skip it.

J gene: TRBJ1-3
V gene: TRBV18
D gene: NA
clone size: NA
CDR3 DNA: TGTGCCAGCCTTGGAAGGGAAAGCTCTGGAAACACCATATATTTT
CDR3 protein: CASLGRESSGNTIYF

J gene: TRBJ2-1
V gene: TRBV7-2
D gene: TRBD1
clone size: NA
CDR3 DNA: TGTGCCAGCAGCCCGACAGGGGTGTGGGAGCAGTTCTTC
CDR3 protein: CASSPTGVWEQFF

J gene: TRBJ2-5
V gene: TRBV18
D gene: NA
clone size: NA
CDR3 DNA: TGTGCCATCGAGAGGGTCTCCTTGGAGACCCAGTACTTC
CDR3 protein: CAIERVSLETQYF

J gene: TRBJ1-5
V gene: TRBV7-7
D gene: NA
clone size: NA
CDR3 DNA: TGTGCTAGCAGCTTAGCAGCCCTCGGGGAGGTTCGGGGGCCTATTAGCAATCAGCCCCAGCATTTT
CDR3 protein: CASSLAALGEVRGPISNQPQHF

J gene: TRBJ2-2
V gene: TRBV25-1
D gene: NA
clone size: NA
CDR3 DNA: TGTGCCAGCAATCGGATTATCGGGGAGCTGTTTTTT
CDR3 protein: CASNRIIGELFF

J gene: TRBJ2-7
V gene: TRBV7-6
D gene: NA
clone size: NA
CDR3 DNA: TGTGCCAGCAGCGAGGCTACCGGGAGCACCTACGAGCAGTACTTC
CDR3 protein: CASSEATGSTYEQYF

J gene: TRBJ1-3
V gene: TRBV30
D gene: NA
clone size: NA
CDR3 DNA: TGTGCCTGGAGCGGCACTTTCTCTGGAAACACCATATATTTT
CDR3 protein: CAWSGTFSGNTIYF

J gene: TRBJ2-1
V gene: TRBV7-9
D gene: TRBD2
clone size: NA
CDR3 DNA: TGTGCCAGCAGCTTTAGCGGGCGCTCCTACAATGAGCAGTTCTTC
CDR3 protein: CASSFSGRSYNEQFF

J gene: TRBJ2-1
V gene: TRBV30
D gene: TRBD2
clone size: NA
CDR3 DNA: TGTGCCTGGAGTTTGCGGGAGGGCCCTGAGCAGTTCTTC
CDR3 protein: CAWSLREGPEQFF

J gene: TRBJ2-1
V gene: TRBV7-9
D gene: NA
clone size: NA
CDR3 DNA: TGTGCCAGCACGTTAGGGGGATTCGGGCATGAGCAGTTCTTC
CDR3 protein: CASTLGGFGHEQFF

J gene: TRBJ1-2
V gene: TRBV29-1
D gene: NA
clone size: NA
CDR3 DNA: TGCAGCGTTGAAAGATCCGACAGCTATGGCTACACCTTC
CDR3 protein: CSVERSDSYGYTF

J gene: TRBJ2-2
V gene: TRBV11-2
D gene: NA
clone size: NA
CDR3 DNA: TGTGCCAGCAGCTTAGGGTCAGGGTTGAACGTCGGGGAGCTGTTTTTT
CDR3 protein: CASSLGSGLNVGELFF

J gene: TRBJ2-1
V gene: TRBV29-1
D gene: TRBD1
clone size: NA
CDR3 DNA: TGCAGCGTCGCTCAGGGATTAGACAGGGCCTTTTACAATGAGCAGTTCTTC
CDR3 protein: CSVAQGLDRAFYNEQFF

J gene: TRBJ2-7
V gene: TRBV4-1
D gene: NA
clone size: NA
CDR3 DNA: TGCGCCAGCAGCCAAGTCTCACCTCCCGGACAGCGCTCCTACGAGCAGTACTTC
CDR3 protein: CASSQVSPPGQRSYEQYF

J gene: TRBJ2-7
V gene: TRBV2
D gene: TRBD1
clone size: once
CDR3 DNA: TGTGCCAGCACCCCCGGGACAGCCTCCTACGAGCAGTACTTC
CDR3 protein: CASTPGTASYEQYF

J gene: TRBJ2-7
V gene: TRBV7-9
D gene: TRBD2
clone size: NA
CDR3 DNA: TGTGCCAGCAGCTTAGCCTCCGGGACTAGGTGGTACGAGCAGTACTTC
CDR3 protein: CASSLASGTRWYEQYF

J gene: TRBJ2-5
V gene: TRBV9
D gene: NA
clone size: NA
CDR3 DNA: TGTGCCAGCAGCGTAGGTGGCGACAGTGGAGAGACCCAGTACTTC
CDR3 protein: CASSVGGDSGETQYF

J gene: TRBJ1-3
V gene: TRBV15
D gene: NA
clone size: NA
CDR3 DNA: TGTGCCACCAGCAGAGATGTGGCCTCTGGAAACACCATATATTTT
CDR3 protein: CATSRDVASGNTIYF

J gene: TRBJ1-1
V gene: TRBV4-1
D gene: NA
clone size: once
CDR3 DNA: TGCGCCAGCAACCCGGTAAGAGGGAACACTGAAGCTTTCTTT
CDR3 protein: CASNPVRGNTEAFF

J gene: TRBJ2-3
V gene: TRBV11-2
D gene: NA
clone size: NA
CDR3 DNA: TGTGCCAGCAGCTTAGGGGACAGCACAGATACGCAGTATTTT
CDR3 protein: CASSLGDSTDTQYF

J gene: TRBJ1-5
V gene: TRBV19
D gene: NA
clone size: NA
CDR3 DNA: TGTGCCAGTACCTCTTGGCGAAGCAATCAGCCCCAGCATTTT
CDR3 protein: CASTSWRSNQPQHF

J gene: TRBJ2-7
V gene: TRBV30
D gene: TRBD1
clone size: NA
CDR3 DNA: TGTGCCTGGAGGACAGGGGGGCACGAGCAGTACTTC
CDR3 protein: CAWRTGGHEQYF

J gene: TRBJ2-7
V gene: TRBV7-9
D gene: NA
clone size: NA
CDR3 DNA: TGTGCCAGCAGCTCCGGTCCCGGGAGCTCCTACGAGCAGTACTTC
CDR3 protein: CASSSGPGSSYEQYF

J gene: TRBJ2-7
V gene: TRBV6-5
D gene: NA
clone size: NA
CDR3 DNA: TGTGCCAGCAGATCGACGGTCTACGAGCAGTACTTC
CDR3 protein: CASRSTVYEQYF

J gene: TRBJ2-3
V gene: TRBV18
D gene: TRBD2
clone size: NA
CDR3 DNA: TGTGCCAGCTCACCTGACGCCGGGACTAGCGGCACAGATACGCAGTATTTT
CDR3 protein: CASSPDAGTSGTDTQYF

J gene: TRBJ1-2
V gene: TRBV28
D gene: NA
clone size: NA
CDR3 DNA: TGTGCCAGCCTACCTCTGGATTCGTCCAACAGTGGCTGCACCTTC
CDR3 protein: CASLPLDSSNSGCTF

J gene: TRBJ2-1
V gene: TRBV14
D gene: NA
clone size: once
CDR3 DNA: TGTGCCAGCAGCCAAGATTCAGGTATGGACAATGAGCAGTTCTTC
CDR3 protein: CASSQDSGMDNEQFF

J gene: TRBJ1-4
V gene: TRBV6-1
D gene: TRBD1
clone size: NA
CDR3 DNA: TGTGCCAGCAGTCCCCGGACAGGGAGCGGTGAAAAACTGTTTTTT
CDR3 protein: CASSPRTGSGEKLFF

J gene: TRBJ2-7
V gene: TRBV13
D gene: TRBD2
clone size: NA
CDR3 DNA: TGTGCCAGCAGCTTTTGGGGGACTAGCGGCTACGAGCAGTACTTC
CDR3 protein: CASSFWGTSGYEQYF

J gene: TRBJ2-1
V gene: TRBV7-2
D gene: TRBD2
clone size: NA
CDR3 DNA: TGTGCCAGCAGCCCGAGCTGGCTAGCGGAGTACAATGAGCAGTTCTTC
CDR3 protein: CASSPSWLAEYNEQFF

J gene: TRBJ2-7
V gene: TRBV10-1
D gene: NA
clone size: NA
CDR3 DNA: TGCGCCAGCAGTGAGGAGGTTGGGCTAGCAGCCTACGAGCAGTACTTC
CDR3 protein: CASSEEVGLAAYEQYF

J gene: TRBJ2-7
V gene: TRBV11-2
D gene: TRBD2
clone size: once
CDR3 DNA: TGTGCCAGCAGCTCCGGATCCGGGGGGTACGAGCAGTACTTC
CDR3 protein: CASSSGSGGYEQYF

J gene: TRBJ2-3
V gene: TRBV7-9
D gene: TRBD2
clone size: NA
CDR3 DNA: TGTGCCAGCAGCTTGCCGGGACTAGCGGGAGTCTACACAGATACGCAGTATTTT
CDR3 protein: CASSLPGLAGVYTDTQYF

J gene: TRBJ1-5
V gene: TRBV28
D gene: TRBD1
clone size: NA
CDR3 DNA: TGTGCCAGTCACGCGGACAGGGTGTTAGGCAATCAGCCCCAGCATTTT
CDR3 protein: CASHADRVLGNQPQHF

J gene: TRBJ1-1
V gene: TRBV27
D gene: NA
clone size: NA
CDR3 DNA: TGTGCCAGCAGTTTCCTGGGTGGTACTGAAGCTTTCTTT
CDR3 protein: CASSFLGGTEAFF

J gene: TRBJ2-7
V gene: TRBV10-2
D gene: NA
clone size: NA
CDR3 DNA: TGCGCCAGCGGAGACATACTGGGCTACGAGCAGTACTTC
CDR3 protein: CASGDILGYEQYF

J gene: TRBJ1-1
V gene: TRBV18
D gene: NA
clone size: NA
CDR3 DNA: TGTGCCAGCTCACCACGGTCAGTCTCCCCCGTCACTGAAGCTTTCTTT
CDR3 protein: CASSPRSVSPVTEAFF

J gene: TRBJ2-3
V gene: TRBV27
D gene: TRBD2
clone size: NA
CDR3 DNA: TGTGCCAGCAGTTCTGGGACTAGCGGGAGCGGGGTGTATTTT
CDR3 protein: CASSSGTSGSGVYF

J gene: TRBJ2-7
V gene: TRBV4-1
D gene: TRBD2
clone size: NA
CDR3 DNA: TGCGCCAGCAGCCAAGAGTCGGTCGCGGGAGGATGGTACGAGCAGTACTTC
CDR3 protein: CASSQESVAGGWYEQYF

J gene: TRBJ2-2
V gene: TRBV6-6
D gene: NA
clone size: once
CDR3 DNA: TGTGCCAGCAGTTACGGGGCTACTGGGGAGCTGTTTTTT
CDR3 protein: CASSYGATGELFF

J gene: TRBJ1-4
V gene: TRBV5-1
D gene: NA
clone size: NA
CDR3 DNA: TGCGCCAGCAGCCCATTAGCCGGGCCTGGTGAAAAACTGTTTTTT
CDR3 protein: CASSPLAGPGEKLFF

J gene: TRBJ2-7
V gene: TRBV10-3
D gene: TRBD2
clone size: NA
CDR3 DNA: TGTGCCATCACAAATCTAGCGGGGGAGGCCTACGAGCAGTACTTC
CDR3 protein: CAITNLAGEAYEQYF

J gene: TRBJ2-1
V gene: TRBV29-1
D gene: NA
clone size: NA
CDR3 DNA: TGCAGCGTGGATAGGAGGGGCGATGTCAATGAGCAGTTCTTC
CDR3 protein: CSVDRRGDVNEQFF

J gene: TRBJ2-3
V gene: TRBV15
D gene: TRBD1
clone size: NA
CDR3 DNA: TGTGCCACCAGCACATACAGGGGGCCAACAGATACGCAGTATTTT
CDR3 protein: CATSTYRGPTDTQYF